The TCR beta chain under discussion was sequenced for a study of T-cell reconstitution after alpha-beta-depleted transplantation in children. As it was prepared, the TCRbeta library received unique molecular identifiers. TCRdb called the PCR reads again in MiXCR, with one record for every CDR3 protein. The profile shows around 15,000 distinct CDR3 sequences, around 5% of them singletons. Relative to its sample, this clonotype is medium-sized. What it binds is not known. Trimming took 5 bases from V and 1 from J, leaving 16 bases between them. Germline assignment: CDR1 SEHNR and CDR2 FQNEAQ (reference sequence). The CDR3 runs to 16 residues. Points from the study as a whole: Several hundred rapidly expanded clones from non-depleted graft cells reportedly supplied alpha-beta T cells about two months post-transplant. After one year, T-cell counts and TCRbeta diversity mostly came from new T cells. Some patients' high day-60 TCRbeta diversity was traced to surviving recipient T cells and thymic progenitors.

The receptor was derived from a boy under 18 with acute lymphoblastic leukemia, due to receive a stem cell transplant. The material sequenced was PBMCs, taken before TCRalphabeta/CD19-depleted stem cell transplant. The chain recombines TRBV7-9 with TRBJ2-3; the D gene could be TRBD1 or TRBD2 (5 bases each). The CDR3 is CASSPRDRRGTDTQYF. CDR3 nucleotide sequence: TGTGCCAGCAGCCCAAGGGACCGGCGGGGCACAGATACGCAGTATTTT.